These T cell receptor beta chains were read from a single sample in a study of OX40 agonist ivuxolimab in advanced cancers. Repertoires were generated with immunoSEQ multiplex PCR, while TCRdb's copy carries only in-frame clones and drops some. This sample has about 89,000 clones, with approximately 86% found just once. Sequencing used CD4+ or CD8+ T cells sorted from blood, obtained in a trial of the OX40 agonist ivuxolimab. The receptors were gathered from an adult with an advanced solid tumor such as melanoma, head and neck, liver or kidney cancer. The CDR3 runs from the conserved cysteine through the conserved F or W. The order of the fields is clone size, D gene, V gene, J gene, CDR3 protein, CDR3 DNA. A D gene is named only where the DNA matches it firmly. Rows give clone size only sometimes, using once, few, many, or a class for an expanded clone.

clone_size: NA; d_call: NA; v_call: TRBV6-5; j_call: TRBJ2-1; cdr3_aa: CASSYKGDEQFF; cdr3_nt: TGTGCCAGCAGTTACAAGGGGGATGAGCAGTTCTTC
clone_size: NA; d_call: NA; v_call: TRBV21-1; j_call: TRBJ1-1; cdr3_aa: CASSPPLPNTEAFF; cdr3_nt: TGTGCCAGCTCGCCCCCATTACCGAACACTGAAGCTTTCTTT
clone_size: NA; d_call: NA; v_call: TRBV9; j_call: TRBJ1-6; cdr3_aa: CASSLSWANSPLHF; cdr3_nt: TGTGCCAGCAGCCTTAGTTGGGCTAATTCACCCCTCCACTTT
clone_size: NA; d_call: NA; v_call: TRBV4-1; j_call: TRBJ2-7; cdr3_aa: CASSLGAGPSYEQYF; cdr3_nt: TGCGCCAGCAGCCTAGGGGCGGGCCCCTCCTACGAGCAGTACTTC
clone_size: NA; d_call: NA; v_call: TRBV2; j_call: TRBJ1-5; cdr3_aa: CASSGRGAGNQPQHF; cdr3_nt: TGTGCCAGCAGTGGTCGGGGGGCAGGCAATCAGCCCCAGCATTTT
clone_size: NA; d_call: TRBD1; v_call: TRBV5-8; j_call: TRBJ1-2; cdr3_aa: CASSEGTDRGRGYTF; cdr3_nt: TGTGCCAGCAGCGAGGGAACGGACAGGGGTAGGGGCTACACCTTC
clone_size: NA; d_call: NA; v_call: TRBV29-1; j_call: TRBJ1-1; cdr3_aa: CSAGGLLLEAFF; cdr3_nt: TGCAGCGCAGGAGGCCTCTTGTTGGAAGCTTTCTTT
clone_size: NA; d_call: TRBD1; v_call: TRBV4-1; j_call: TRBJ1-6; cdr3_aa: CASSQEDRLSSPLHF; cdr3_nt: TGCGCCAGCAGCCAAGAGGACAGGCTTAGTTCACCCCTCCACTTT
clone_size: NA; d_call: TRBD2; v_call: TRBV2; j_call: TRBJ2-7; cdr3_aa: CASRRIAGGPYEQYF; cdr3_nt: TGTGCCAGCAGGCGTATAGCGGGAGGACCATACGAGCAGTACTTC
clone_size: NA; d_call: NA; v_call: TRBV7-9; j_call: TRBJ2-1; cdr3_aa: CASSYSRQHNEQFF; cdr3_nt: TGTGCCAGCAGCTACAGCCGTCAGCACAATGAGCAGTTCTTC
clone_size: NA; d_call: TRBD1; v_call: TRBV6-5; j_call: TRBJ2-7; cdr3_aa: CASSLDRSYEQYF; cdr3_nt: TGTGCCAGCAGTTTGGACAGGTCCTACGAGCAGTACTTC
clone_size: NA; d_call: NA; v_call: TRBV9; j_call: TRBJ1-1; cdr3_aa: CASSVSFWNTEAFF; cdr3_nt: TGTGCCAGCAGCGTCTCCTTTTGGAACACTGAAGCTTTCTTT
clone_size: NA; d_call: NA; v_call: TRBV18; j_call: TRBJ1-3; cdr3_aa: CASSREPDSGNTIYF; cdr3_nt: TGTGCCAGCTCACGGGAACCAGACTCTGGAAACACCATATATTTT
clone_size: NA; d_call: NA; v_call: TRBV2; j_call: TRBJ2-1; cdr3_aa: CASSLGAYNEQFF; cdr3_nt: TGTGCCAGCTCTCTCGGGGCCTACAATGAGCAGTTCTTC
clone_size: NA; d_call: NA; v_call: TRBV7-2; j_call: TRBJ2-4; cdr3_aa: CASSLRYTQAKNIQYF; cdr3_nt: TGTGCCAGCAGCTTAAGGTATACTCAAGCCAAAAACATTCAGTACTTC
clone_size: few; d_call: NA; v_call: TRBV19; j_call: TRBJ2-3; cdr3_aa: CASSSRDGAGTDTQYF; cdr3_nt: TGTGCCAGTAGTTCCAGAGACGGGGCTGGCACAGATACGCAGTATTTT
clone_size: NA; d_call: NA; v_call: TRBV30; j_call: TRBJ1-3; cdr3_aa: CAWSPGISGNTIYF; cdr3_nt: TGTGCCTGGAGTCCAGGGATCTCTGGAAACACCATATATTTT
clone_size: NA; d_call: TRBD1; v_call: TRBV4-1; j_call: TRBJ1-5; cdr3_aa: CASSQEYRGTYQPQHF; cdr3_nt: TGCGCCAGCAGCCAGGAATACAGGGGAACCTATCAGCCCCAGCATTTT
clone_size: NA; d_call: NA; v_call: TRBV5-1; j_call: TRBJ1-2; cdr3_aa: CASSLGDTWGYTF; cdr3_nt: TGCGCCAGCAGCTTGGGAGATACCTGGGGCTACACCTTC
clone_size: NA; d_call: NA; v_call: TRBV5-1; j_call: TRBJ1-1; cdr3_aa: CASSKLGGNTEAFF; cdr3_nt: TGCGCCAGCAGCAAACTGGGGGGGAACACTGAAGCTTTCTTT
clone_size: NA; d_call: NA; v_call: TRBV19; j_call: TRBJ1-1; cdr3_aa: CASSKWGLGTEAFF; cdr3_nt: TGTGCCAGTAGTAAATGGGGGCTCGGCACTGAAGCTTTCTTT
clone_size: NA; d_call: NA; v_call: TRBV10-3; j_call: TRBJ2-7; cdr3_aa: CAIKKAGATYEQYF; cdr3_nt: TGTGCCATCAAAAAGGCAGGCGCTACCTACGAGCAGTACTTC
clone_size: few; d_call: NA; v_call: TRBV29-1; j_call: TRBJ2-3; cdr3_aa: CSGVRIVGKTDTQYF; cdr3_nt: TGCAGCGGTGTACGGATTGTGGGGAAGACAGATACGCAGTATTTT
clone_size: NA; d_call: TRBD1; v_call: TRBV5-1; j_call: TRBJ1-2; cdr3_aa: CASSVVPGGEDGYTF; cdr3_nt: TGCGCCAGCAGCGTAGTTCCAGGGGGCGAGGATGGCTACACCTTC